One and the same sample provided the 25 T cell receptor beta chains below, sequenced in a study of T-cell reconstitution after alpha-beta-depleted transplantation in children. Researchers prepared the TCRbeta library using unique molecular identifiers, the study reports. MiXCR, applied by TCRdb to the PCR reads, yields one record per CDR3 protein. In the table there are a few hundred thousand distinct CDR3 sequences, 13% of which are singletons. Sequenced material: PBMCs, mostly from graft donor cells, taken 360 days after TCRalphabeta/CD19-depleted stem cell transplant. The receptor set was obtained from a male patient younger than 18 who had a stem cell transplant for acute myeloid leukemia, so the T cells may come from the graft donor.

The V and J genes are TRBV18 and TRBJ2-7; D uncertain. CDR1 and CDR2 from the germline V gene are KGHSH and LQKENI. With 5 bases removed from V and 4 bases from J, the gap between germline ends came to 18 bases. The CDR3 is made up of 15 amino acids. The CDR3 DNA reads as TGTGCCAGCTCAGCCATACATGGGCCTCTTTACGAGCAGTACTTC. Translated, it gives CASSAIHGPLYEQYF.

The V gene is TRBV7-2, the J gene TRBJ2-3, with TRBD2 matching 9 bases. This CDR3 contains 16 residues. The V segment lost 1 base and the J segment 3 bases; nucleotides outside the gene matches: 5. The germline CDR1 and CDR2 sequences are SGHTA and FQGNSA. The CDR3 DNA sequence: TGTGCCAGCAGCTTAGATAGCGGGAGTAGGACAGATACGCAGTATTTT. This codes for CASSLDSGSRTDTQYF.

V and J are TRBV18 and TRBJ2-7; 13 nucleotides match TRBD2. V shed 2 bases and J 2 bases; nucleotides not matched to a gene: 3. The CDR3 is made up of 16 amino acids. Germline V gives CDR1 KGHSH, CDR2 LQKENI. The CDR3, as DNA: TGTGCCAGCTCACCAAAGGGGACTAGCGGGACCTACGAGCAGTACTTC. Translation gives CASSPKGTSGTYEQYF.

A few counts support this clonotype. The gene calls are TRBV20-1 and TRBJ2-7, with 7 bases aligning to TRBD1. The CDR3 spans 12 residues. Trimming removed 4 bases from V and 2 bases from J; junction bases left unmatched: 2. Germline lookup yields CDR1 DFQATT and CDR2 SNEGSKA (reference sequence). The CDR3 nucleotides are TGCAGTGCTACGGGACAGACCTACGAGCAGTACTTC. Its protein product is CSATGQTYEQYF.

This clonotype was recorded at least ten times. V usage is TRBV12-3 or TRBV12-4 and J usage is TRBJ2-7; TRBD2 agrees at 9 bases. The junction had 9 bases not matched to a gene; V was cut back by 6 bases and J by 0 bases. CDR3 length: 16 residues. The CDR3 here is CASSNGLALRSYEQYF. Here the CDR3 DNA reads TGTGCCAGCAGCAACGGACTAGCGCTGCGCTCCTACGAGCAGTACTTC.

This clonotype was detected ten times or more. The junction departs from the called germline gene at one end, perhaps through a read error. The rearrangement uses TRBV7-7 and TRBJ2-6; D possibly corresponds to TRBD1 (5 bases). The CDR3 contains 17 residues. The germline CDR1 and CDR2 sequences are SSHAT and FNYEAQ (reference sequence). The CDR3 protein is CASSLGRGRAGANVLTF. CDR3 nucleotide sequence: TGTGCTAGCAGCTTAGGTCGCGGCAGGGCTGGGGCCAACGTCCTGACTTTC.

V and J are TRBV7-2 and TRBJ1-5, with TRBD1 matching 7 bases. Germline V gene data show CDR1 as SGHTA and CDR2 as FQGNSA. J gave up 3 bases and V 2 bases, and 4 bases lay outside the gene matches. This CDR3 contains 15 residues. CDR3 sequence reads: CASSLTGTVNQPQHF. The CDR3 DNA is TGTGCCAGCAGCTTAACCGGGACAGTCAATCAGCCCCAGCATTTT.

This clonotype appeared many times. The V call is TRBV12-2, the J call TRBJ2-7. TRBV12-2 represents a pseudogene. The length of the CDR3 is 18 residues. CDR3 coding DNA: TGTGCAAGTCGCTTAGAAATTGCTCCGCCGGTATCTCGCTACGAGCAGTACTTC. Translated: CASRLEIAPPVSRYEQYF.

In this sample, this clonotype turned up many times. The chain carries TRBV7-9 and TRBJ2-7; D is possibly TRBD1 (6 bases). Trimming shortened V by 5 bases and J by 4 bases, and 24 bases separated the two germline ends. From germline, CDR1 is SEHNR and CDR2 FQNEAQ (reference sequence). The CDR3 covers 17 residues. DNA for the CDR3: TGTGCCAGCAGCCCCCCCTGGCGACCCTGGGGGCCTTACGAGCAGTACTTC. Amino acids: CASSPPWRPWGPYEQYF.

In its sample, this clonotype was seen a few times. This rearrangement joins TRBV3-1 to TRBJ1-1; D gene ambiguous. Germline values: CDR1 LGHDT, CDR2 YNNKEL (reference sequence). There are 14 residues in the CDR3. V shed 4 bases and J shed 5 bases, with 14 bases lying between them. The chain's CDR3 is CASSRLFGTTEAFF. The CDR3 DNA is TGTGCCAGCAGCCGCTTATTCGGCACTACTGAAGCTTTCTTT.

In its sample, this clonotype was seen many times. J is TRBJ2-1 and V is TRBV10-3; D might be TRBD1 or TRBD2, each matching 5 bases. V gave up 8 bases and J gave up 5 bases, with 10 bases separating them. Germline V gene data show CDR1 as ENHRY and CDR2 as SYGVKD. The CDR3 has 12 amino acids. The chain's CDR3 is CAIEEGNNEQFF. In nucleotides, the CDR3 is TGTGCCATCGAAGAGGGGAACAATGAGCAGTTCTTC.

CDR3 DNA: TGTGCCAGCAGAGAACATTCATCGATTGAAGCTTTCTTT. As protein: CASREHSSIEAFF. The J gene is TRBJ1-1, the V gene TRBV2; D is undetermined. CDR3 size: 13 residues. Trimming stripped 6 bases from V and 7 bases from J, with 15 bases between. Germline V gene sequence: CDR1 SNHLY, CDR2 FYNNEI.

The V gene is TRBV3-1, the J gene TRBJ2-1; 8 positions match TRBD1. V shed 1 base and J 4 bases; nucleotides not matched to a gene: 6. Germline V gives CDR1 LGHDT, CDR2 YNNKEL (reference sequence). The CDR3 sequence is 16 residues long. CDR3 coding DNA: TGTGCCAGCAGCCAAGTCCCAGGGGGCAAGTACAATGAGCAGTTCTTC. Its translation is CASSQVPGGKYNEQFF.

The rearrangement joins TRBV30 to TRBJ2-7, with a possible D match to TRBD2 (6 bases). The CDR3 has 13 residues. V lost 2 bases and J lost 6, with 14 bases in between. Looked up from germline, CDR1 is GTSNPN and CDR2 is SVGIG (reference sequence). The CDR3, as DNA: TGTGCCTGGAGTAAACGGGAGAGCAGCGAGCAGTACTTC. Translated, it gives CAWSKRESSEQYF.

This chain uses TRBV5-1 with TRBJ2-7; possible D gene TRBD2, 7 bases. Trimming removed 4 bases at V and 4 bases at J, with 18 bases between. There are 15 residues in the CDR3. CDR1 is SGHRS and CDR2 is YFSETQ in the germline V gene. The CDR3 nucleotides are TGCGCCAGCAGCCCGGGGGCGGGAGTAAGGTACGAGCAGTACTTC. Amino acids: CASSPGAGVRYEQYF.

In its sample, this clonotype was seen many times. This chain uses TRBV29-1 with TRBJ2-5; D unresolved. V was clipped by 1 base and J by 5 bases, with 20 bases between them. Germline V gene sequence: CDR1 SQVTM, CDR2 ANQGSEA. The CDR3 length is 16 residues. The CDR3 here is CSVEGEGPLTTETQYF. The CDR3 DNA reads TGCAGCGTTGAAGGGGAAGGGCCTTTGACAACGGAGACCCAGTACTTC.

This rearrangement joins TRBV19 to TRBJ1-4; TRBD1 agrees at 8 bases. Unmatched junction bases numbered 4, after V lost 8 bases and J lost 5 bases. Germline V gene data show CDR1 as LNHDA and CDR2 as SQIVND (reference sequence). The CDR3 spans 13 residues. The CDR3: CASPRTGNEKLFF. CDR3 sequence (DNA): TGTGCCAGTCCTAGGACAGGGAATGAAAAACTGTTTTTT.

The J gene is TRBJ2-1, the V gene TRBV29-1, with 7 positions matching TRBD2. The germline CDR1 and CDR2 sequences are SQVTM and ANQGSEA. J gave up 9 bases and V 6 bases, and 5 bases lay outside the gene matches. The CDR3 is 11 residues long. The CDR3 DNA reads TGCAGCGTCCTGACTAGCCGTGAGCAGTTCTTC. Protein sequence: CSVLTSREQFF.

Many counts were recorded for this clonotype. In nucleotides, the CDR3 is TGTGCCAGCAGTTTAAGGAACGGGAGGACCGGGGAGCTGTTTTTT. The encoded protein is CASSLRNGRTGELFF. The rearrangement links TRBV12-3 or TRBV12-4 to TRBJ2-2; the match to TRBD2 covers 7 bases. This CDR3 has 15 residues. The V and J ends lost 2 bases and 5 bases, in that order; junction bases with no gene match: 5.

CDR3 protein: CASSLELAGGPVRETQYF. The CDR3 DNA reads TGTGCCAGCAGCTTAGAACTAGCGGGAGGGCCGGTAAGAGAGACCCAGTACTTC. This chain links TRBV11-2 with TRBJ2-5; 13 bases align to TRBD2. The CDR3 is 18 amino acids. With V trimmed by 0 bases and J by 4 bases, 8 bases remained unmatched. Germline V gene data show CDR1 as SGHAT and CDR2 as FQNNGV.

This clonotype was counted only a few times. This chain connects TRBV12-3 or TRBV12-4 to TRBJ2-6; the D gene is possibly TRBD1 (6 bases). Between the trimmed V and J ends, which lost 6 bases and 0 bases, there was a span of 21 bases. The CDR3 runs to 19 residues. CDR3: CASRPDLQGKFSGANVLTF. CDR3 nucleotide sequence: TGTGCCAGCAGACCTGATTTACAGGGAAAATTCTCTGGGGCCAACGTCCTGACTTTC.

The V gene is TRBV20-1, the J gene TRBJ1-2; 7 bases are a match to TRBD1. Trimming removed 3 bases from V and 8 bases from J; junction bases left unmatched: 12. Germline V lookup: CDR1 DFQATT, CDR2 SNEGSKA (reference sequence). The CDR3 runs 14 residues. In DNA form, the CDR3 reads TGCAGTGCTAGCCCGGGACAGCGCTATGACGGCTACACCTTC. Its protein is CSASPGQRYDGYTF.

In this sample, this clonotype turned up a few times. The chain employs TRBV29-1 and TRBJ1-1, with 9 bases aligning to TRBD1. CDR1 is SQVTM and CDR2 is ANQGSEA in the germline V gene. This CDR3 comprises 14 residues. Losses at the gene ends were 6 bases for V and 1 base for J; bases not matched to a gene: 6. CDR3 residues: CSVAGTGRNTEAFF. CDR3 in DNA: TGCAGCGTGGCCGGGACAGGGAGGAACACTGAAGCTTTCTTT.

The DNA for the CDR3 is TGCGCCAGCAGCTTCGGACAGGGGGCAAGCACAGATACGCAGTATTTT. Amino acids: CASSFGQGASTDTQYF. The rearrangement links TRBV5-1 to TRBJ2-3; 11 nucleotides line up with TRBD1. The V segment lost 2 bases and the J segment 0 bases; nucleotides outside the gene matches: 2. The CDR3 runs 16 residues. Germline loops: CDR1 SGHRS, CDR2 YFSETQ.

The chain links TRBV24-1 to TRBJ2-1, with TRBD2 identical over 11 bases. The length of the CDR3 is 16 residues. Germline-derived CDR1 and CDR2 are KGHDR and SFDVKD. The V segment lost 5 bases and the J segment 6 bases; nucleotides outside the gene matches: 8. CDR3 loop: CATSGSGLAVGNEQFF. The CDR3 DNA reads TGTGCCACCAGTGGGTCGGGACTAGCGGTAGGCAATGAGCAGTTCTTC.